This is a list of T cell receptor beta chains from one sample in a study of blood T cell repertoires in COVID-19. Measured with immunoSEQ multiplex PCR; TCRdb has only the in-frame clones, and not every one. The sample lists about 84,000 clones; about 80% were seen once. The sample comprised peripheral blood. The receptors come from a man aged 50 or older with active or convalescent COVID-19. CDR3s include the opening cysteine and the closing phenylalanine or tryptophan. D genes are given only for firm matches. The size entry is marked missing in some rows and otherwise reads once, few, many or a size class.

>TRBJ2-3|14|TRBV6-5|TRBD1|NA
TGTGCCAGCGGGTGGGACAGGGGAACAGATACGCAGTATTTT
CASGWDRGTDTQYF
>TRBJ2-7|14|TRBV7-9|NA|few
TGTGCCAGCAGCCCGGAGGACGGAACCTACGAGCAGTACTTC
CASSPEDGTYEQYF
>TRBJ1-1|13|TRBV12-5|TRBD1|NA
TGTGCTAGTGGTCAAGACAGGGGCACTGAAGCTTTCTTT
CASGQDRGTEAFF
>TRBJ1-2|13|TRBV7-2|TRBD1|NA
TGTGCCAGCAGCCTACAGGGGGATTTGTCTTCCACCTTC
CASSLQGDLSSTF
>TRBJ2-1|14|TRBV7-9|TRBD2|NA
TGTGCCAGCACCTATGGGCTAGCGGGGGGTGAGCAGTTCTTC
CASTYGLAGGEQFF
>TRBJ1-3|15|TRBV3-1/TRBV3-2|NA|NA
TGTGCCAGCAGCACCGGGAAAGTAACTGGAAACACCATATATTTT
CASSTGKVTGNTIYF
>TRBJ2-2|16|TRBV5-1|TRBD1|NA
TGCGCCAGCGGGTCCTTAACCGGGACAGGGACCGGGGAGCTGTTTTTT
CASGSLTGTGTGELFF
>TRBJ1-2|14|TRBV7-3|NA|NA
TGTGCCAGCAGCTTAACTGGGCAGGGAAGAAGCTACACCTTC
CASSLTGQGRSYTF
>TRBJ2-7|15|TRBV19|TRBD1|NA
TGTGCCAGTAAACTGGGACAGGGGGCGTCGGACGAGCAGTACTTC
CASKLGQGASDEQYF
>TRBJ1-2|13|TRBV5-5|NA|NA
TGTGCCAGCAGCTTGGCTCAGGGAATTGGCTACACCTTC
CASSLAQGIGYTF
>TRBJ2-6|17|TRBV3-1/TRBV3-2|TRBD2|NA
TGTGCCAGCACCCCAAACGCGGGGGGCTCTGGGGCCAACGTCCTGACTTTC
CASTPNAGGSGANVLTF
>TRBJ2-7|19|TRBV7-9|TRBD2|NA
TGTGCCAGCAGCCAAGTCGCGGGAGTCCAGCTCGTAAGCTCCTACGAGCAGTACTTC
CASSQVAGVQLVSSYEQYF
>TRBJ2-7|12|TRBV5-4|NA|NA
TGTGCCAGCAGCTCCCCTCGAGGAGAGCAGTACTTC
CASSSPRGEQYF
>TRBJ1-5|15|TRBV4-1|NA|NA
TGCGCCAGCAGCCAAGTACCCGGGAGCAATCAGCCCCAGCATTTT
CASSQVPGSNQPQHF
>TRBJ1-1|12|TRBV24-1|TRBD1|NA
TGTGCCACCAGTGAGCAGGGGGCTGAAGCTTTCTTT
CATSEQGAEAFF
>TRBJ1-2|14|TRBV7-2|NA|once
TGTGCCAGCAGCCTAGAGGTCTGGGGGGATGGCTACACCTTC
CASSLEVWGDGYTF
>TRBJ2-6|18|TRBV10-2|TRBD2|NA
TGCGCCAGCAGTGAGTGGCGCGGGGGGGCTTCAGGGGCCAACGTCCTGACTTTC
CASSEWRGGASGANVLTF
>TRBJ2-7|14|TRBV7-2|TRBD2|NA
TGTGCCAGCAGCTCTCCCCGACTAGCCCACCAGCAGTACTTC
CASSSPRLAHQQYF
>TRBJ2-5|17|TRBV19|TRBD2|NA
TGTGCCAGTAGACGGACTAGCGGGGGCTGGGGGCAAGAGACCCAGTACTTC
CASRRTSGGWGQETQYF
>TRBJ2-5|17|TRBV7-3|TRBD2|NA
TGTGCCAGCAGCTTAGGGCCACCGAGCGGGGGCCAAGAGACCCAGTACTTC
CASSLGPPSGGQETQYF
>TRBJ1-1|13|TRBV6-5|NA|NA
TGTGCCAGCAACAACGGGGGGACCACTGAAGCTTTCTTT
CASNNGGTTEAFF
>TRBJ2-3|15|TRBV5-1|TRBD1|NA
TGCGCCAGCAGCCCACAGGGGATGGAAACAGATACGCAGTATTTT
CASSPQGMETDTQYF
>TRBJ1-6|11|TRBV2|NA|few
TGTGCCAGCAGTGAAGAGCGAAGCCTCCACTTT
CASSEERSLHF
>TRBJ1-2|14|TRBV2|NA|NA
TGTGCCAGCAGTGAAGCCCCACCGACAGGCCTTCTCGGTTTC
CASSEAPPTGLLGF
>TRBJ2-1|11|TRBV28|NA|once
TGTGCCAGCAGTTTGGCCAATGAGCAGTTCTTC
CASSLANEQFF
>TRBJ1-3|14|TRBV7-2|NA|NA
TGTGCCAGCAGCTTACAGGGTTCTCGAAACACCATATATTTT
CASSLQGSRNTIYF
>TRBJ2-2|14|TRBV5-1|TRBD1|NA
TGCGCCAGCAGCTTGGGGGACAGGAACGGGGAGCTGTTTTTT
CASSLGDRNGELFF
>TRBJ2-5|16|TRBV7-9|TRBD1|NA
TGTGCCAGCACCCTAGGGGGCACCTATTACCAAGAGACCCAGTACTTC
CASTLGGTYYQETQYF
>TRBJ2-5|14|TRBV7-3|TRBD1|few
TGTGCCAGCAGCCCCGGACAGGGTACAGAGACCCAGTACTTC
CASSPGQGTETQYF
>TRBJ1-2|13|TRBV7-8|NA|NA
TGTGCCAGCAGCTTAGACAGCCCTATCGGCTACACCTTC
CASSLDSPIGYTF
>TRBJ2-1|15|TRBV2|NA|NA
TGTGCCAGCAGATTCGTTTCGAGCTCCTACAATGAGCAGTTCTTC
CASRFVSSSYNEQFF
>TRBJ1-2|14|TRBV7-2|NA|NA
TGTGCCAGCAGCTTAGACGGGGTTGACTATGGCTACACCTTC
CASSLDGVDYGYTF
>TRBJ1-1|14|TRBV6-1|NA|NA
TGTGCCAGCAGTGAATCTCACACGAACACTGAAGCTTTCTTT
CASSESHTNTEAFF
>TRBJ1-1|13|TRBV27|NA|NA
TGTGCCAGCAGTTTTTCGGTGAACACTGAAGCTTTCTTT
CASSFSVNTEAFF
>TRBJ2-1|16|TRBV7-2|TRBD2|NA
TGTGCCAGCAGCGAAAGCGGGGGAAGCTCCTACAATGAGCAGTTCTTC
CASSESGGSSYNEQFF
>TRBJ1-6|15|TRBV5-8|TRBD1|NA
TGTGCCAGCAGCCCGGAAACAGGGGCAAAGTCACCCCTCCACTTT
CASSPETGAKSPLHF
>TRBJ2-1|14|TRBV10-3|NA|NA
TGTGCCAACTCTAATCAGGGATCCTACAATGAGCAGTTCTTC
CANSNQGSYNEQFF
>TRBJ2-5|12|TRBV7-9|NA|NA
TGTGCCAGCAGCTTACGAGTAGAGACCCAGTACTTC
CASSLRVETQYF
>TRBJ1-4|17|TRBV12-5|TRBD1|NA
TGTGCTAGTGGTTTGGCGGGGACAGGGACAACTAATGAAAAACTGTTTTTT
CASGLAGTGTTNEKLFF
>TRBJ2-7|15|TRBV2|TRBD2|once
TGTGCCAGCAGTGAAGCGCTAGCGGGGGTCTACGAGCAGTACTTC
CASSEALAGVYEQYF
>TRBJ2-7|13|TRBV3-1/TRBV3-2|NA|NA
TGTGCCAGCAGCCGTGCAGGTTCACCAGGGCAGTACTTC
CASSRAGSPGQYF